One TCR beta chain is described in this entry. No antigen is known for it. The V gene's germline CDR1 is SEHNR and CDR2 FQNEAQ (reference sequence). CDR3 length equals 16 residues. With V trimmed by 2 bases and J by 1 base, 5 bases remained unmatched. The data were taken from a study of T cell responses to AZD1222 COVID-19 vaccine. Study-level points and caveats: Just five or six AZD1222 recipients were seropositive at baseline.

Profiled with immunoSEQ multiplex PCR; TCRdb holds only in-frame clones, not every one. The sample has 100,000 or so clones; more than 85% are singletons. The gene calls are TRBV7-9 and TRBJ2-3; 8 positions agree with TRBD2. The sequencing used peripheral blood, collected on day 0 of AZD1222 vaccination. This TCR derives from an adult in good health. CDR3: CASSLKGGGRTDTQYF. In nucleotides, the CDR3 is TGTGCCAGCAGCTTAAAGGGCGGGGGGCGCACAGATACGCAGTATTTT.